This T cell receptor beta chain was captured by sequencing in a study of blood T cell repertoires in COVID-19. Germline CDR1 and CDR2: WSHSY and SAAADI. The CDR3 has 15 amino acids. The V end was cut by 4 bases, the J end by 0 bases, with 10 bases between. TCRdb's table, derived via immunoSEQ multiplex PCR, lists solely in-frame clones and lacks some. The sample records fewer than 500,000 clones, 85% to 90% being singletons. The clonotype originates from a man aged 18 to 30 with COVID-19, enrolled during active disease. The V call is TRBV10-2, the J call TRBJ2-4; tentatively, D is TRBD1 (6 bases). The sequenced material came from peripheral blood. DNA of the CDR3: TGCGCCAGCAGTGGCCAGGGGCTAGCCAAAAACATTCAGTACTTC. Its translation is CASSGQGLAKNIQYF.